This T cell receptor beta chain was profiled in a study of CD8 T cells in ankylosing spondylitis. Overall study findings and caveats: According to the report, clones linked to the disease were significantly enriched in matched synovial fluid samples taken from ankylosing spondylitis patients. Made up of roughly 8 highly homologous variants, a TCR beta motif appeared characteristic of ankylosing spondylitis blood.

This clonotype was seen ten or more times. Antigen unknown. Germline CDR1 MNHEY, CDR2 SVGAGI. The CDR3 contains 14 residues. J gave up 3 bases and V 3 bases, and 5 bases lay outside the gene matches. By quantitative 5'-RACE with molecular barcodes, the TCR beta libraries were made. TCRdb used MiXCR to reprocess the 5' RACE reads, holding one entry per CDR3 protein. The sample lists fewer than 550,000 distinct CDR3 sequences, roughly 5% occurring once. The clonotype comes from a male donor with ankylosing spondylitis. The sequenced material came from blood, either unsorted or a sorted T cell fraction (not recorded which). This chain uses TRBV6-5 with TRBJ2-7; 7 nucleotides align to TRBD2. In nucleotides, the CDR3 is TGTGCCAGCAGTTATCATGGACTAGACTACGAGCAGTACTTC. Protein: CASSYHGLDYEQYF.